Presented here are 24 T cell receptor beta chains from one specimen sequenced in a study of CD8 T cells in ankylosing spondylitis. Study observations and caveats: A motif in TCR beta, a set of fewer than ten highly homologous variants, appeared characteristic of ankylosing spondylitis blood.

Their target antigens are unknown. TCRdb recomputed calls from the 5' RACE reads with MiXCR, one row per CDR3 protein. The profile shows some 800,000 distinct CDR3 sequences, 12% of them singletons. Sequencing was performed on blood, either unsorted or a sorted T cell fraction (not recorded which). These receptors were obtained from a male donor with ankylosing spondylitis.

The chain links TRBV2 to TRBJ2-5; D gene ambiguous. Trimming pared 2 bases from V and 5 bases from J, leaving 12 bases between. The CDR3 extends over 14 amino acids. Germline V gives CDR1 SNHLY, CDR2 FYNNEI. The CDR3 is CASSEFSGSETQYF. The CDR3 bases are TGTGCCAGCAGTGAATTTTCCGGGTCGGAGACCCAGTACTTC.

This clonotype appeared a few times. The chain links TRBV6-1 to TRBJ1-5; tentative D call: TRBD1 (5 bases). The V gene lost 7 bases and the J gene lost 2 bases, with 18 bases spanning the gap. CDR3 length equals 16 residues. The germline gives CDR1 MNHNS, CDR2 SASEGT. CDR3: CASKKSGFLRNQPQHF. As DNA, the CDR3 is TGTGCCAGCAAAAAGTCAGGGTTCCTTCGCAATCAGCCCCAGCATTTT.

This rearrangement joins TRBV20-1 to TRBJ1-5; possible D gene TRBD1, 5 bases. Trimming took off 3 bases at V and 5 bases at J, with 17 bases between the two ends. The CDR3 is made up of 15 amino acids. Germline-derived CDR1 and CDR2 are DFQATT and SNEGSKA (reference sequence). The CDR3 loop reads CSARSGSKGDQPQHF. In DNA, the CDR3 is TGCAGTGCTAGGTCGGGGTCGAAAGGGGATCAGCCCCAGCATTTT.

V is TRBV4-3 and J is TRBJ2-6, with TRBD1 identical over 10 bases. This CDR3 is built from 17 residues. V shed 1 base and J 0 bases; nucleotides not matched to a gene: 0. Germline V lookup: CDR1 LGHNA, CDR2 YSLEER. The CDR3 DNA sequence: TGCGCCAGCAGCCAAGGGGACAGGGGCTCTGGGGCCAACGTCCTGACTTTC. Encoded protein: CASSQGDRGSGANVLTF.

This clonotype was counted a few times. This chain connects TRBV9 to TRBJ2-1; 11 nucleotides align to TRBD2. Germline V gene sequence: CDR1 SGDLS, CDR2 YYNGEE. This CDR3 contains 15 residues. J gave up 3 bases and V 3 bases, and 2 bases lay outside the gene matches. In DNA, the CDR3 is TGTGCCAGCAGCGGTAGCGGGAGGGTCTACAATGAGCAGTTCTTC. Translation: CASSGSGRVYNEQFF.

This clonotype was found many times. The CDR3, as DNA: TGCGCCAGCAGCGGCGGGACAGGGGAGCGAGCTTTCTTT. Amino acid sequence: CASSGGTGERAFF. The chain joins TRBV5-1 to TRBJ1-1; 10 bases are shared with TRBD1. CDR1 and CDR2 from the germline V gene are SGHRS and YFSETQ. CDR3 length: 13 residues. V shed 4 bases, J shed 10 bases, and the junction held 7 bases outside the gene matches.

The CDR3 nucleotides are TGCGCCAGCAGCCAAGAAAGTATGGTCTCCTACGAGCAGTACTTC. Its translation is CASSQESMVSYEQYF. The gene calls are TRBV4-3 and TRBJ2-7, with D unclear. Germline CDR1 LGHNA, CDR2 YSLEER. Trimming left V 0 bases short and J 0 bases short, with 9 bases between. This CDR3 spans 15 amino acids.

The chain links TRBV24-1 to TRBJ2-2; possible D gene TRBD2, 6 bases. V dropped 9 bases and J dropped 1 base, with 11 bases sitting between them. The germline gives CDR1 KGHDR, CDR2 SFDVKD. This CDR3 has 14 amino acids. This chain's CDR3 is CATAGLLNTGELFF. CDR3 nucleotide sequence: TGTGCCACCGCGGGACTGCTGAACACCGGGGAGCTGTTTTTT.

The chain uses TRBV7-9 and TRBJ2-7; D may match TRBD1 or TRBD2 (5 bases each). Between the trimmed V and J ends, which lost 3 bases and 8 bases, there was a span of 17 bases. This CDR3 has 14 residues. In germline, CDR1 is SEHNR, CDR2 FQNEAQ (reference sequence). The CDR3 is CASSFRDRASQQYF. The CDR3 bases are TGTGCCAGCAGCTTCCGGGACCGGGCCTCACAGCAGTACTTC.

The V gene is TRBV20-1, the J gene TRBJ2-1, with D unclear. With 1 base removed from V and 7 bases from J, the gap between germline ends came to 20 bases. The CDR3 totals 16 residues. Germline CDR1 reads DFQATT; CDR2 reads SNEGSKA (reference sequence). The CDR3 region has the DNA TGCAGTGCTAGAGTGCCGGGCTCAGGAATTGGGAATGAGCAGTTCTTC. Its protein is CSARVPGSGIGNEQFF.

The genes are TRBV10-3 and TRBJ2-1; TRBD1 might be the D (5 bases). The CDR3 totals 15 residues. V was trimmed by 7 bases and J by 0 bases, leaving 13 bases between them. Germline-derived CDR1 and CDR2 are ENHRY and SYGVKD. The CDR3 protein is CAIKGSRSSYNEQFF. In nucleotides, the CDR3 is TGTGCCATCAAGGGGTCAAGGAGCTCCTACAATGAGCAGTTCTTC.

The genes are TRBV2 and TRBJ1-2; 12 bases are shared with TRBD1. This CDR3 spans 15 amino acids. J lost 8 bases, V lost 4 bases, and 8 bases had no gene match. Germline V lookup: CDR1 SNHLY, CDR2 FYNNEI. Here the CDR3 DNA reads TGTGCCAGCAGTGTTCTGGGACAGGGGGCAGGCGGCTACACCTTC. Translation: CASSVLGQGAGGYTF.

Only a few counts were recorded for this clonotype. This rearrangement joins TRBV7-3 to TRBJ2-6; D assignment may be TRBD1 or TRBD2 (5 bases each). V gave up 4 bases and J gave up 0 bases, with 13 bases separating them. Per the germline V gene, CDR1 is SGHTA and CDR2 is FQGTGA. The CDR3 contains 17 residues. CDR3 DNA sequence: TGTGCCAGCAGCTCGACGGGGCTCAACTCTGGGGCCAACGTCCTGACTTTC. Translated, it gives CASSSTGLNSGANVLTF.

This clonotype has ten or more counts. V is TRBV4-3 and J is TRBJ2-1; a weak D match, TRBD1 (6 bases). V was trimmed by 1 base and J by 0 bases, leaving 10 bases between them. CDR1 and CDR2 from the germline V gene are LGHNA and YSLEER. This CDR3 comprises 16 residues. CDR3 DNA sequence: TGCGCCAGCAGCCAAGGGAAGGGGGTCTCCTACAATGAGCAGTTCTTC. It codes for CASSQGKGVSYNEQFF.

This clonotype was picked up a small number of times. This sequence joins TRBV9 and TRBJ2-2; TRBD1 agrees at 7 bases. CDR1 SGDLS and CDR2 YYNGEE come from the germline V gene. Trimming removed 0 bases from V and 4 bases from J; junction bases left unmatched: 6. The CDR3 has 16 residues. The CDR3 sequence is CASSVVGQVLTGELFF. The CDR3 nucleotides read TGTGCCAGCAGCGTAGTTGGACAGGTCCTCACCGGGGAGCTGTTTTTT.

The V gene is TRBV7-9, the J gene TRBJ2-3; D uncertain. This CDR3 comprises 14 residues. CDR1 and CDR2 (germline): SEHNR, FQNEAQ (reference sequence). Trimming took 2 bases from V and 3 from J, leaving 9 bases between them. CDR3 protein: CASSLRVQTDTQYF. The CDR3 coding sequence is TGTGCCAGCAGCTTACGGGTTCAGACAGATACGCAGTATTTT.

The chain combines TRBV10-3 with TRBJ2-1; TRBD2 agrees at 8 bases. CDR1 and CDR2 from the germline V gene are ENHRY and SYGVKD. The CDR3 covers 16 residues. V trimming: 0 bases; J trimming: 5 bases; junction bases outside the gene matches: 6. CDR3 sequence (DNA): TGTGCCATCAGTGAGTCCCAGCGGGGGACGCACAATGAGCAGTTCTTC. Translated, it gives CAISESQRGTHNEQFF.

This chain links TRBV7-6 with TRBJ2-3, with 14 bases matching TRBD2. CDR3 length: 16 amino acids. J lost 6 bases, V lost 5 bases, and 7 bases had no gene match. The germline CDR1 and CDR2 sequences are SGHVS and FNYEAQ. The CDR3 region is CASSPGLAGGWDTQYF. As DNA, the CDR3 is TGTGCCAGCAGCCCCGGACTAGCGGGAGGATGGGATACGCAGTATTTT.

This clonotype has ten or more counts. The J gene is TRBJ1-2, the V gene TRBV29-1; D possibly corresponds to TRBD1 (5 bases). Germline values: CDR1 SQVTM, CDR2 ANQGSEA. Trimming took off 2 bases at V and 8 bases at J, with 21 bases between the two ends. The CDR3 spans 15 residues. The CDR3 reads CSVEKGRNEGYGYTF. The CDR3 DNA reads as TGCAGCGTTGAAAAGGGACGAAATGAGGGGTACGGCTACACCTTC.

This clonotype appeared a few times. V usage is TRBV28 and J usage is TRBJ2-3; either TRBD1 or TRBD2 may fit D (6 bases each). The CDR3 contains 13 residues. Germline assignment: CDR1 MDHEN and CDR2 SYDVKM. Trimming pared 3 bases from V and 9 bases from J, leaving 13 bases between. CDR3 sequence (DNA): TGTGCCAGCAGTTTCGTACAGGGAGGCACGCAGTATTTT. It encodes CASSFVQGGTQYF.

The chain employs TRBV4-1 and TRBJ1-1; D remains unclear. The CDR3 covers 14 residues. Trimming stripped 1 base from V and 1 base from J, with 7 bases between. In germline, CDR1 is MGHRA, CDR2 YSYEKL. The CDR3 DNA reads TGCGCCAGCAGCCAAGCTAGCGGGAACACTGAAGCTTTCTTT. Translation: CASSQASGNTEAFF.

This clonotype was found a few times. The rearrangement links TRBV29-1 to TRBJ2-3, with D perhaps matching TRBD1 or TRBD2 (5 bases each). Deletions cut 8 bases from V and 2 bases from J, with 14 bases between. From germline, CDR1 is SQVTM and CDR2 ANQGSEA. This CDR3 region has 13 residues. Written as DNA, the CDR3 is TGCAGCTTGGGGCGGGCGATCACAGATACGCAGTATTTT. Protein: CSLGRAITDTQYF.

This clonotype was seen a few times. The rearrangement joins TRBV18 to TRBJ1-4; D remains ambiguous. This CDR3 has 15 amino acids. Germline V gene sequence: CDR1 KGHSH, CDR2 LQKENI. Deletions cut 4 bases from V and 0 bases from J, with 9 bases between. The CDR3 DNA follows: TGTGCCAGCTCACTGAACCTGGCAACTAATGAAAAACTGTTTTTT. Residues: CASSLNLATNEKLFF. The full variable domain, with the rest looked up from reference TRBV18 and TRBJ1-4, is NAGVMQNPRHLVRRRGQEARLRCSPMKGHSHVYWYRQLPEEGLKFMVYLQKENIIDESGMPKERFSAEFPKEGPSILRIQQVVRGDSAAYFCASSLNLATNEKLFFGSGTQLSVL.

This clonotype showed up many times. The chain has TRBV29-1 and TRBJ1-1; the D is unclear. The CDR3 spans 15 residues. CDR1 SQVTM and CDR2 ANQGSEA come from the germline V gene. V lost 6 bases and J 0 bases, leaving 17 bases between the germline ends. The CDR3 here is CSVQGRQALNTEAFF. The CDR3, as DNA: TGCAGCGTCCAAGGGCGCCAGGCCTTGAACACTGAAGCTTTCTTT.